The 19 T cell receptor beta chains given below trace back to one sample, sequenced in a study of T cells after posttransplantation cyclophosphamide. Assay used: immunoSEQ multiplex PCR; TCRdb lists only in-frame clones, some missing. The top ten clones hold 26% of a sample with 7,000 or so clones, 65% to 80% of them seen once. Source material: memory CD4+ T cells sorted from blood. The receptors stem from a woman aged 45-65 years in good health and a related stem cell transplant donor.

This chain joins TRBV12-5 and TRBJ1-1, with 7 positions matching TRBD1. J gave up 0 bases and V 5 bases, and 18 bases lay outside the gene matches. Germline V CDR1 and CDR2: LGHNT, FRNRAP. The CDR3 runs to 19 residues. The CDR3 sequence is CASGPVADGDSYMNTEAFF. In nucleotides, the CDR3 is TGTGCTAGTGGTCCGGTGGCGGACGGGGACAGCTATATGAACACTGAAGCTTTCTTT.

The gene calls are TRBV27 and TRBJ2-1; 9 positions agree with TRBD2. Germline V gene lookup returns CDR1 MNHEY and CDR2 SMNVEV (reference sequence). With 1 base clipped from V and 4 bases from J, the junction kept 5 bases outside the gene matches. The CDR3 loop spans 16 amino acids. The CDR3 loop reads CASSLLLAGKYNEQFF. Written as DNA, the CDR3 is TGTGCCAGCAGTTTATTACTAGCGGGTAAATACAATGAGCAGTTCTTC.

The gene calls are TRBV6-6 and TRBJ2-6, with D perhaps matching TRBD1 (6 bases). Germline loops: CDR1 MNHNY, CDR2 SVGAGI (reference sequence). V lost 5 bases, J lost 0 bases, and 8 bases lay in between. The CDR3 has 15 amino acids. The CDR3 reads CASSLGGSGANVLTF. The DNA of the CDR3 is TGTGCCAGCAGTCTAGGGGGCTCTGGGGCCAACGTCCTGACTTTC.

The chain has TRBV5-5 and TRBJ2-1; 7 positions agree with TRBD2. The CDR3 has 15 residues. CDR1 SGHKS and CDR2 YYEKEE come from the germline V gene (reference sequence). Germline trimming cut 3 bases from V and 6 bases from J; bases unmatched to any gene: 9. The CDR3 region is CASSSERDFTNEQFF. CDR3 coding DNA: TGTGCCAGCAGCTCAGAGCGGGACTTTACCAATGAGCAGTTCTTC.

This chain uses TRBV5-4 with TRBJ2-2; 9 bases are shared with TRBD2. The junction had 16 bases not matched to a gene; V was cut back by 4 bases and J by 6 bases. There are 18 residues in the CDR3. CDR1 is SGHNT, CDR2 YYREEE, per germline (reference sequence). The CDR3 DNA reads TGTGCCAGCAGCCGTAGCGGGAGAGTAGAAATAAGACCCGGGGAGCTGTTTTTT. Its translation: CASSRSGRVEIRPGELFF. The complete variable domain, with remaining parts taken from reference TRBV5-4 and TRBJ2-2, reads ETGVTQSPTHLIKTRGQQVTLRCSSQSGHNTVSWYQQALGQGPQFIFQYYREEENGRGNFPPRFSGLQFPNYSSELNVNALELDDSALYLCASSRSGRVEIRPGELFFGEGSRLTVL.

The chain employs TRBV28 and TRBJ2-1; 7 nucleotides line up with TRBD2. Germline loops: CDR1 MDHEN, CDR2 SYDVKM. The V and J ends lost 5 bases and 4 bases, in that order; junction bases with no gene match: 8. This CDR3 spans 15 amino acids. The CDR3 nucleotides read TGTGCCAGCAGTCAGCTCGGGACTAAGTACAATGAGCAGTTCTTC. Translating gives CASSQLGTKYNEQFF. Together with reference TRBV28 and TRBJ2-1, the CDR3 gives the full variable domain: DVKVTQSSRYLVKRTGEKVFLECVQDMDHENMFWYRQDPGLGLRLIYFSYDVKMKEKGDIPEGYSVSREKKERFSLILESASTNQTSMYLCASSQLGTKYNEQFFGPGTRLTVL.

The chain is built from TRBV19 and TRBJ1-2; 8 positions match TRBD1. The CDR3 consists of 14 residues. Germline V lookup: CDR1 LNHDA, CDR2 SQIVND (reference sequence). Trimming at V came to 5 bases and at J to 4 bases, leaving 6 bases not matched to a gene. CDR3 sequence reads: CASSSQGGSYGYTF. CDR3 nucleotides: TGTGCCAGTAGTTCACAGGGGGGGAGCTATGGCTACACCTTC.

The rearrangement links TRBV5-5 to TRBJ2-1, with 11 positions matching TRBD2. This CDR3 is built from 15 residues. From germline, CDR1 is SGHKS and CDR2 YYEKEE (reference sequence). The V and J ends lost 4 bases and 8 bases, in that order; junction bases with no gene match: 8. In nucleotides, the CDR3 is TGTGCCAGCAGCCCCTTAGCGGGAGGGCCTCATGAGCAGTTCTTC. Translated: CASSPLAGGPHEQFF.

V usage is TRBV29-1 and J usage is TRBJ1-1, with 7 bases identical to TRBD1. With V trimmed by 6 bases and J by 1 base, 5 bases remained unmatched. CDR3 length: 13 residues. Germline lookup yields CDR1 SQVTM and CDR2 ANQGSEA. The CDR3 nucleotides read TGCAGCGTCCGGACAGGATGGAACACTGAAGCTTTCTTT. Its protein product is CSVRTGWNTEAFF.

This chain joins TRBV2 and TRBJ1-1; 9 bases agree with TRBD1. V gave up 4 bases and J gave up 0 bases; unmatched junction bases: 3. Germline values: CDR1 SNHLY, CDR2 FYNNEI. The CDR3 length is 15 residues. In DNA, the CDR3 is TGTGCCAGCAGTGGATGGACAGGGGTGAACACTGAAGCTTTCTTT. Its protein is CASSGWTGVNTEAFF.

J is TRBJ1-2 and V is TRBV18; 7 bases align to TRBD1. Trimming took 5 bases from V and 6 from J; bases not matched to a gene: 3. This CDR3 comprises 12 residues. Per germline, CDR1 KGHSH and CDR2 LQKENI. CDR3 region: CASSDRVHGYTF. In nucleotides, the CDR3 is TGTGCCAGCTCAGACAGGGTTCATGGCTACACCTTC.

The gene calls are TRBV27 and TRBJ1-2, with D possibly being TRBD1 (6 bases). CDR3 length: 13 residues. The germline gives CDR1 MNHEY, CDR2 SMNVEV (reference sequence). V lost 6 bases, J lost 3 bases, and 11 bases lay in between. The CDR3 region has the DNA TGTGCCAGCAGGGAGGGGGGGCACTATGGCTACACCTTC. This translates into CASREGGHYGYTF.

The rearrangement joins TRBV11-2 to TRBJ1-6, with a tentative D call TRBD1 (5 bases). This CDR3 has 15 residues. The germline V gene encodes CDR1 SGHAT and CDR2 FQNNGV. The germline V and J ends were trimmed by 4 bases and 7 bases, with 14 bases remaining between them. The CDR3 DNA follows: TGTGCCAGCAGCTCCAATTTGGGGCAAAATTCACCCCTCCACTTT. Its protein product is CASSSNLGQNSPLHF. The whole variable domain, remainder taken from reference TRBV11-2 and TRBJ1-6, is EAGVAQSPRYKIIEKRQSVAFWCNPISGHATLYWYQQILGQGPKLLIQFQNNGVVDDSQLPKDRFSAERLKGVDSTLKIQPAKLEDSAVYLCASSSNLGQNSPLHFGNGTRLTVT.

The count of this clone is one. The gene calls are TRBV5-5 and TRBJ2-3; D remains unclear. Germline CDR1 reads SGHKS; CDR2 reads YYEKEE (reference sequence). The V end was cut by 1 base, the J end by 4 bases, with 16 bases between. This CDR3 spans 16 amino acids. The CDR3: CASSLITTGGADTQYF. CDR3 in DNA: TGTGCCAGCAGCTTGATTACAACTGGTGGAGCAGATACGCAGTATTTT.

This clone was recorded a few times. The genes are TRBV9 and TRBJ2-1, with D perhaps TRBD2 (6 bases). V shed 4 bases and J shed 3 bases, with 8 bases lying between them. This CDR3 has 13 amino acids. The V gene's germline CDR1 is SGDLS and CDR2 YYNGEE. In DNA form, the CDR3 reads TGTGCCAGCAGCCTGACTAGCTACAATGAGCAGTTCTTC. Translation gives CASSLTSYNEQFF.

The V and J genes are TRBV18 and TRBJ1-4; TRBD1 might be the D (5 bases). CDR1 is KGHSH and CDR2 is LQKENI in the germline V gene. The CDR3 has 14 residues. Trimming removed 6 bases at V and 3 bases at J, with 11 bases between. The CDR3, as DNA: TGTGCCAGCTCCCGAACAGGAGCTAATGAAAAACTGTTTTTT. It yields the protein CASSRTGANEKLFF.

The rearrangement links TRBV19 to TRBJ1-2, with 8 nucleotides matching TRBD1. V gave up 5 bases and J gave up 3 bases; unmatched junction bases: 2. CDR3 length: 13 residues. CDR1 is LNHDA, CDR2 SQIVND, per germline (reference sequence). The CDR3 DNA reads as TGTGCCAGTAGTCAGGGGGCCCACTATGGCTACACCTTC. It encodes CASSQGAHYGYTF.

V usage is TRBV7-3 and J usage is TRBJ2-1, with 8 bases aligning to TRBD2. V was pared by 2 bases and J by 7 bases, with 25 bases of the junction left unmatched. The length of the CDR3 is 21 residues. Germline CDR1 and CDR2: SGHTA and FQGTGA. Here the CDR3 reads CASSLWRPRTLRAGAGNEQFF. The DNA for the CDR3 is TGTGCCAGCAGCTTATGGAGACCCCGGACGCTGCGAGCGGGAGCAGGGAATGAGCAGTTCTTC.

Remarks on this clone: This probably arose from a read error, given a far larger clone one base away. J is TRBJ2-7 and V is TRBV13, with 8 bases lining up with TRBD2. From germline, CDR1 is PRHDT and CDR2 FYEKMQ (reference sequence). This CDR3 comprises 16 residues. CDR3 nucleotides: TGTGCCAGCCCCTCCCTCGCGGGGGGTAGCTCCTACGAGCTGTACTTC. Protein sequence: CASPSLAGGSSYELYF.